This record looks at one T cell receptor beta chain sequence and its context. The data stem from a study of blood T cells in healthy people across ages. Next came a second PCR, run for about 7 to 12 cycles, which used a sample-barcoded 5' primer along with a J-beta primer mix. TCRdb re-analysed the 5' RACE reads in MiXCR, keeping a single row per CDR3 protein. The profile shows 700,000 to 800,000 distinct CDR3 sequences, roughly two fifths of them singletons. The sequencing sample was made of blood. This receptor was identified in a woman aged 60-70 years in good health.

In nucleotides, the CDR3 is TGTGCCAGTCGGCTGGGGGTGGACACTGAAGCTTTCTTT. Amino acids: CASRLGVDTEAFF. The rearrangement links TRBV18 to TRBJ1-1; D may be TRBD1 (5 bases). The CDR3 spans 13 residues. Trimming left V 9 bases short and J 3 bases short, with 14 bases between. The germline CDR1 and CDR2 sequences are KGHSH and LQKENI.